One and the same sample provided the 18 T cell receptor beta chains below, sequenced in a study of long-term antiretroviral therapy in people with HIV. A v3.0 immunoSEQ assay was performed at survey level. Assay: immunoSEQ multiplex PCR; the TCRdb copy retains only in-frame clones and omits some. The sample has 30,000 to 40,000 clones, approximately 83% seen once; the top ten hold over 9.5%. Source: unsorted PBMCs, taken 2.2 years after starting antiretroviral therapy. Receptors were obtained from a man younger than 35 with HIV.

This chain uses TRBV5-1 with TRBJ1-4; 8 nucleotides line up with TRBD1. The CDR3 runs to 13 residues. V lost 4 bases and J lost 10; bases outside the gene matches: 6. Germline CDR1 and CDR2: SGHRS and YFSETQ. The CDR3 DNA reads TGCGCCAGCAGCCCGGGACAGGCGGGAAAACTGTTTTTT. This translates into CASSPGQAGKLFF. Complete variable domain (other parts from reference TRBV5-1 and TRBJ1-4): KAGVTQTPRYLIKTRGQQVTLSCSPISGHRSVSWYQQTPGQGLQFLFEYFSETQRNKGNFPGRFSGRQFSNSRSEMNVSTLELGDSALYLCASSPGQAGKLFFGSGTQLSVL.

This clone has a handful of counts. This chain links TRBV5-4 with TRBJ1-4; D not certain. V lost 2 bases to trimming and J lost 3 bases, with 8 bases between them. The CDR3 has 14 amino acids. Germline CDR1 is SGHNT and CDR2 is YYREEE (reference sequence). The CDR3 nucleotides are TGTGCCAGCAGCTTCAGTCGATCTAATGAAAAACTGTTTTTT. Residues: CASSFSRSNEKLFF.

J is TRBJ1-2 and V is TRBV5-6; possibly TRBD1 for D (5 bases). CDR1 is SGHDT and CDR2 is YYEEEE in the germline V gene. V was shortened by 8 bases and J by 8 bases, with 16 bases between the two germline ends. The CDR3 is 12 residues long. CDR3 sequence (DNA): TGTGCCAGTAACCGGGGGTTTGGGGGCTACACCTTC. Translating it yields CASNRGFGGYTF.

The rearrangement uses TRBV11-2 and TRBJ1-5, with TRBD1 matching over 7 bases. The CDR3 totals 17 residues. Germline values: CDR1 SGHAT, CDR2 FQNNGV. Germline trimming cut 5 bases from V and 2 bases from J; bases unmatched to any gene: 12. CDR3 coding DNA: TGTGCCAGCAGCCCCGGGTCAACCGGGACAGGCAATCAGCCCCAGCATTTT. Translating gives CASSPGSTGTGNQPQHF.

V and J are TRBV11-2 and TRBJ2-7, with D maybe TRBD2 (5 bases). The V end lost 3 bases, the J end lost 3 bases, and 6 bases lay between the germline ends. The CDR3 contains 12 residues. Germline CDR1 is SGHAT and CDR2 is FQNNGV. CDR3 sequence reads: CASSFRGYEQYF. CDR3 bases: TGTGCCAGCAGCTTTCGGGGCTACGAGCAGTACTTC.

The chain recombines TRBV6-6 with TRBJ1-1, with D possibly TRBD1 on 5 matching bases. The CDR3 is made up of 14 amino acids. CDR1 and CDR2 (germline): MNHNY, SVGAGI (reference sequence). V was trimmed by 5 bases and J by 3 bases, leaving 13 bases between them. The CDR3 DNA follows: TGTGCCAGCAGTGACGCCGTCAGGGACACTGAAGCTTTCTTT. It encodes CASSDAVRDTEAFF.

CDR3 bases: TGTGCCTGGAGTTTCGAGTCCCTTGGTCACTATGGCTACACCTTC. Its protein is CAWSFESLGHYGYTF. The chain has TRBV30 and TRBJ1-2; D gene uncertain. Trimming took 2 bases from V and 3 from J, leaving 16 bases between them. From germline, CDR1 is GTSNPN and CDR2 SVGIG (reference sequence). This CDR3 has 15 amino acids.

This clone was picked up a small number of times. The chain carries TRBV28 and TRBJ2-7, with D possibly being TRBD2 (5 bases). The CDR3 totals 14 residues. Trimming took off 5 bases at V and 2 bases at J, with 13 bases between the two ends. The germline CDR1 and CDR2 sequences are MDHEN and SYDVKM. CDR3 DNA sequence: TGTGCCAGCAGTAGAGGGCAGCCCCCCTACGAGCAGTACTTC. It encodes CASSRGQPPYEQYF.

This rearrangement joins TRBV7-9 to TRBJ2-3; D may match TRBD1 or TRBD2 (6 bases each). V was pared by 3 bases and J by 3 bases, with 16 bases between. The germline V gene has CDR1 SEHNR and CDR2 FQNEAQ (reference sequence). There are 16 residues in the CDR3. CDR3 amino acids: CASSFPLGGRTDTQYF. CDR3 in DNA: TGTGCCAGCAGCTTCCCCCTAGGGGGGAGGACAGATACGCAGTATTTT.

This clone was counted between two and nine times. The chain has TRBV13 and TRBJ1-2, with a tentative D call TRBD1 (5 bases). The CDR3 length is 14 residues. CDR1 and CDR2 from the germline V gene are PRHDT and FYEKMQ (reference sequence). The V gene lost 3 bases and the J gene lost 4 bases, with 12 bases spanning the gap. CDR3 sequence reads: CASSFHRGSYGYTF. The CDR3 DNA reads as TGTGCCAGCAGCTTCCATCGGGGGAGCTATGGCTACACCTTC.

The chain is built from TRBV7-9 and TRBJ2-1, with unresolved D. This CDR3 is 15 amino acids long. V lost 5 bases and J 6 bases, leaving 17 bases between the germline ends. Germline lookup yields CDR1 SEHNR and CDR2 FQNEAQ (reference sequence). The DNA of the CDR3 is TGTGCCAGCAGCCCGCCGTCCCGAAATTTCAATGAGCAGTTCTTC. It yields the protein CASSPPSRNFNEQFF. Based on the CDR3 plus reference TRBV7-9 and TRBJ2-1, the full variable domain is DTGVSQNPRHKITKRGQNVTFRCDPISEHNRLYWYRQTLGQGPEFLTYFQNEAQLEKSRLLSDRFSAERPKGSFSTLEIQRTEQGDSAMYLCASSPPSRNFNEQFFGPGTRLTVL.

V and J are TRBV2 and TRBJ2-1; D unresolved. V lost 10 bases, J lost 1 base, and 5 bases lay in between. The germline CDR1 and CDR2 sequences are SNHLY and FYNNEI. This CDR3 comprises 11 residues. The CDR3 DNA reads TGTGCCAAGAATTCCTACAATGAGCAGTTCTTC. Translated, it gives CAKNSYNEQFF.

This clone was seen once. The V gene is TRBV2, the J gene TRBJ1-2; D not resolved. The V end lost 7 bases, the J end lost 8 bases, and 14 bases lay between the germline ends. Germline V gene sequence: CDR1 SNHLY, CDR2 FYNNEI. The CDR3 totals 12 residues. CDR3 DNA sequence: TGTGCCAGCACCTCGCGAAGCAGAGGCTACACCTTC. Protein sequence: CASTSRSRGYTF.

This clone was found once. J is TRBJ1-5 and V is TRBV19; D is unclear. The CDR3 contains 14 residues. Germline CDR1 is LNHDA and CDR2 is SQIVND (reference sequence). V lost 6 bases to trimming and J lost 6 bases, with 15 bases between them. The CDR3 loop reads CASRTINSGQPQHF. The CDR3 DNA reads as TGTGCCAGTAGGACCATCAATTCGGGTCAGCCCCAGCATTTT.

The rearrangement links TRBV11-2 to TRBJ1-4, with 11 bases identical to TRBD1. The germline V gene encodes CDR1 SGHAT and CDR2 FQNNGV. This CDR3 has 15 residues. V shed 6 bases and J 10 bases; nucleotides not matched to a gene: 10. The CDR3 reads CASRSPGQGVGKLFF. The DNA of the CDR3 is TGTGCCAGCAGATCCCCGGGACAGGGGGTAGGAAAACTGTTTTTT.

The rearrangement joins TRBV5-1 to TRBJ1-1; D gene uncertain. This CDR3 has 13 residues. Deletions cut 5 bases from V and 4 bases from J, with 12 bases between. Germline CDR1 SGHRS, CDR2 YFSETQ. In nucleotides, the CDR3 is TGCGCCAGCAGATCAGGTTGGGGCACTGAAGCTTTCTTT. It yields the protein CASRSGWGTEAFF.

This clone was detected a few times. This rearrangement joins TRBV6-5 to TRBJ2-7; D remains unclear. Germline V gives CDR1 MNHEY, CDR2 SVGAGI. V was trimmed by 6 bases and J by 1 base, leaving 13 bases between them. The CDR3 is made up of 14 amino acids. Written as DNA, the CDR3 is TGTGCCAGCAGAATGGGCTGGATGTCCTACGAGCAGTACTTC. This encodes CASRMGWMSYEQYF.

The chain recombines TRBV4-1 with TRBJ1-2, with D tentatively TRBD1 (5 bases). Per germline, CDR1 MGHRA and CDR2 YSYEKL. CDR3 size: 17 residues. The V gene lost 0 bases and the J gene lost 7 bases, with 21 bases spanning the gap. CDR3 region: CASSQDNRFNLRSGYTF. In DNA, the CDR3 is TGCGCCAGCAGCCAAGATAACAGGTTTAACCTTCGTAGTGGCTACACCTTC.